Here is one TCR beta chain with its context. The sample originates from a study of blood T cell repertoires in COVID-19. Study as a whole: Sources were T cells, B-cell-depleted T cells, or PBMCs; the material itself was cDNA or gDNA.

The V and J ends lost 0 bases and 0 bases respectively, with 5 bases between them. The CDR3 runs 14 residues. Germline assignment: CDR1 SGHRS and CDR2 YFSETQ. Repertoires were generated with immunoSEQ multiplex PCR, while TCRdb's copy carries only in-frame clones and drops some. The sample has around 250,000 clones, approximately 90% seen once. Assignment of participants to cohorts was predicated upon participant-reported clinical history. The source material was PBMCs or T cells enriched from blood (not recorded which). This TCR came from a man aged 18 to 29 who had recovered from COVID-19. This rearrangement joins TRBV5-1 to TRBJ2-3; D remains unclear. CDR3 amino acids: CASSLGLSTDTQYF. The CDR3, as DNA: TGCGCCAGCAGCTTGGGTCTTAGCACAGATACGCAGTATTTT.